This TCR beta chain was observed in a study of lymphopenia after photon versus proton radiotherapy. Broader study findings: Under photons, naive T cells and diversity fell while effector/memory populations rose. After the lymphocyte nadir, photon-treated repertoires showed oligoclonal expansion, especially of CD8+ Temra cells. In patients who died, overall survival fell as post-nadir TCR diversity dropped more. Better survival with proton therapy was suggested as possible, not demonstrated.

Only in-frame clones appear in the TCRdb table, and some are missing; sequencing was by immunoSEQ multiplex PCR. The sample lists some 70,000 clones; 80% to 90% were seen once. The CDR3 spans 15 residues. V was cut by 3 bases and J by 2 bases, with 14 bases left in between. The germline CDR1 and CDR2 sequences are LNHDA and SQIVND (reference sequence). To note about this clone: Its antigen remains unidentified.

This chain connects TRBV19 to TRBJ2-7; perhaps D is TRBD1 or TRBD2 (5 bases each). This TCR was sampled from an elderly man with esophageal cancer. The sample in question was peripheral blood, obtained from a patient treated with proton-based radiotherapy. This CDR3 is CASSIQGVRAYEQYF. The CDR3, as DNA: TGTGCCAGTAGTATCCAGGGAGTTCGGGCCTACGAGCAGTACTTC.